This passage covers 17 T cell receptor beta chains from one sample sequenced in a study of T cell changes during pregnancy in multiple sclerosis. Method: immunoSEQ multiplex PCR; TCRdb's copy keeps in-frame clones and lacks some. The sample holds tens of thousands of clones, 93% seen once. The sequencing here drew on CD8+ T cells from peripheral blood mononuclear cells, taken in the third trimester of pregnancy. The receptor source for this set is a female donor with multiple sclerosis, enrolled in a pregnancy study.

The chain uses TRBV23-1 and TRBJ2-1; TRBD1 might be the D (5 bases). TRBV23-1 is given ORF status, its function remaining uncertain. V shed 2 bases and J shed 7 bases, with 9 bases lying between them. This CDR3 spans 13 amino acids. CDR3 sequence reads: CASSQGQGNEQFF. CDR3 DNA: TGCGCCAGCAGTCAAGGGCAGGGAAATGAGCAGTTCTTC.

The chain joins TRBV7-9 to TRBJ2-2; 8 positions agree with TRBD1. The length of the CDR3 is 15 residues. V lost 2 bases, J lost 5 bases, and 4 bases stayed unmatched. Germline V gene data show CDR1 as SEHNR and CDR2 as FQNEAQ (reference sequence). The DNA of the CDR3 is TGTGCCAGCAGCTTAACAGGGGGTGAAACCGGGGAGCTGTTTTTT. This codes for CASSLTGGETGELFF.

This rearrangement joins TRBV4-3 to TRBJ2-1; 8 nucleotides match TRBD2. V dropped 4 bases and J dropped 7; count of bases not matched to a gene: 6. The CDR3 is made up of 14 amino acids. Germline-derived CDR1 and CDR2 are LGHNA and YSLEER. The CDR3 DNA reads TGCGCCAGCAGCCCATTACTAGCGGAAAATGAGCAGTTCTTC. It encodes CASSPLLAENEQFF.

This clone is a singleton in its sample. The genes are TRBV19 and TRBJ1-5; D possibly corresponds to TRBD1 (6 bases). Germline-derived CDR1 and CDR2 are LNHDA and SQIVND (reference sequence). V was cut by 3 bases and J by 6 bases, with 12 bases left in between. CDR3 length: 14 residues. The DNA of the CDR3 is TGTGCCAGTAGTATCGGGACATTGGGTCAGCCCCAGCATTTT. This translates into CASSIGTLGQPQHF.

The CDR3 here is CAIRPGVGETQYF. The CDR3 coding sequence is TGTGCCATCAGACCAGGGGTTGGGGAGACCCAGTACTTC. The chain uses TRBV10-3 and TRBJ2-5; D may be TRBD1 (6 bases). The CDR3 sequence is 13 residues long. V was trimmed by 6 bases and J by 5 bases, leaving 13 bases between them. From germline, CDR1 is ENHRY and CDR2 SYGVKD.

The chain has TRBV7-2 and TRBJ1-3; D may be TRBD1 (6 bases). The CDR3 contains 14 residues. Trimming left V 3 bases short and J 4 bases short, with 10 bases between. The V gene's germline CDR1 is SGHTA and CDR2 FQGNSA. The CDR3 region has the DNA TGTGCCAGCAGCTTCCAGGGGAGAGGAAACACCATATATTTT. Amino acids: CASSFQGRGNTIYF. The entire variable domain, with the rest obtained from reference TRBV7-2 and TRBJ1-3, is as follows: GAGVSQSPSNKVTEKGKDVELRCDPISGHTALYWYRQSLGQGLEFLIYFQGNSAPDKSGLPSDRFSAERTGGSVSTLTIQRTQQEDSAVYLCASSFQGRGNTIYFGEGSWLTVV.

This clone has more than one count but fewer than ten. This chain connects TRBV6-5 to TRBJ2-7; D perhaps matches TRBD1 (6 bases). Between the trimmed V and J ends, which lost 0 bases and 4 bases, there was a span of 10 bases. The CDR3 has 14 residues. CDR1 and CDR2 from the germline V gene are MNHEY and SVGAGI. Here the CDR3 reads CASSYSSQGYEQYF. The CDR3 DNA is TGTGCCAGCAGTTACTCGTCGCAGGGGTACGAGCAGTACTTC.

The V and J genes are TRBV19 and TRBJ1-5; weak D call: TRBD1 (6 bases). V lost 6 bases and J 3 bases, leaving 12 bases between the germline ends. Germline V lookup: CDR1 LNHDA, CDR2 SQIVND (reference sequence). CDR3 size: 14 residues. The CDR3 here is CASRRQGNNQPQHF. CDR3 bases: TGTGCCAGTAGGCGTCAGGGGAACAATCAGCCCCAGCATTTT.

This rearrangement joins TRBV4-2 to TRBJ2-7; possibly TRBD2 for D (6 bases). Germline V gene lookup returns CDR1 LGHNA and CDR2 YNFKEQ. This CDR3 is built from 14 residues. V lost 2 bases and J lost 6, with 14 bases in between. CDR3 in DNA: TGTGCCAGCAGCCAAATGGGACTGCCCAGCGAGCAGTACTTC. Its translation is CASSQMGLPSEQYF.

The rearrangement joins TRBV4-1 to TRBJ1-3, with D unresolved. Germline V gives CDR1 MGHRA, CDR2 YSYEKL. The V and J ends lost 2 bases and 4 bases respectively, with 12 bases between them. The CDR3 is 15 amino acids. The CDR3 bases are TGCGCCAGCAGCCAACGGGAGGTAGACGGAAACACCATATATTTT. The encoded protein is CASSQREVDGNTIYF.

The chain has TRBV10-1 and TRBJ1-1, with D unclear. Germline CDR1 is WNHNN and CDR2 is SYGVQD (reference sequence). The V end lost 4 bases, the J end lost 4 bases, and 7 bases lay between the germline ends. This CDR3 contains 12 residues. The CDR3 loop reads CASSVGGTEAFF. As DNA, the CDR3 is TGCGCCAGCAGTGTTGGAGGCACTGAAGCTTTCTTT.

Here the CDR3 reads CASTRLAETYEQYF. The CDR3, as DNA: TGTGCCAGCACCCGGCTAGCGGAAACCTACGAGCAGTACTTC. The gene calls are TRBV28 and TRBJ2-7, with 7 bases aligning to TRBD2. The CDR3 consists of 14 residues. V dropped 7 bases and J dropped 2; count of bases not matched to a gene: 8. The germline V gene has CDR1 MDHEN and CDR2 SYDVKM. Drawing the rest from reference TRBV28 and TRBJ2-7, the complete variable domain is DVKVTQSSRYLVKRTGEKVFLECVQDMDHENMFWYRQDPGLGLRLIYFSYDVKMKEKGDIPEGYSVSREKKERFSLILESASTNQTSMYLCASTRLAETYEQYFGPGTRLTVT.

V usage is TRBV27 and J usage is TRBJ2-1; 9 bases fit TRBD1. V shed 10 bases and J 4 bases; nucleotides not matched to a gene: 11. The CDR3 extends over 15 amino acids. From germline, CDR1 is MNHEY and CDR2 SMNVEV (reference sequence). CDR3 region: CANSSDRGEYNEQFF. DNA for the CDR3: TGTGCCAACTCCAGTGACAGGGGGGAGTACAATGAGCAGTTCTTC.

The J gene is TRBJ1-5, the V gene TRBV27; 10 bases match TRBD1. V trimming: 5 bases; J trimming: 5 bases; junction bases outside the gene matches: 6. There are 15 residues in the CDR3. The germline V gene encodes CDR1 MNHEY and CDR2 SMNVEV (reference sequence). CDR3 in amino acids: CASSEGQGSYQPQHF. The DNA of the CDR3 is TGTGCCAGCAGTGAGGGACAGGGGTCCTATCAGCCCCAGCATTTT.

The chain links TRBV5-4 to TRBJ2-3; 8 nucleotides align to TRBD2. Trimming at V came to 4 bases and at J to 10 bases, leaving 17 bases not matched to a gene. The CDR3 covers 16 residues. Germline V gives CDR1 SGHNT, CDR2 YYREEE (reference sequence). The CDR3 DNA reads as TGTGCCAGCAGCAGATATAGCGGGATGGGGAGCAATCCGCAGTATTTT. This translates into CASSRYSGMGSNPQYF. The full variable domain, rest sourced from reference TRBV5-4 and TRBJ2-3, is ETGVTQSPTHLIKTRGQQVTLRCSSQSGHNTVSWYQQALGQGPQFIFQYYREEENGRGNFPPRFSGLQFPNYSSELNVNALELDDSALYLCASSRYSGMGSNPQYFGPGTRLTVL.

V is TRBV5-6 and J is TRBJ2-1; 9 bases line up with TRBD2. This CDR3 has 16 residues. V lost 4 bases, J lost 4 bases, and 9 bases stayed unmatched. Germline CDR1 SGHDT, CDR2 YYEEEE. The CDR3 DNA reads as TGTGCCAGCAGCCAGCCCGGGACTAGCTCATACAATGAGCAGTTCTTC. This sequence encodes CASSQPGTSSYNEQFF.

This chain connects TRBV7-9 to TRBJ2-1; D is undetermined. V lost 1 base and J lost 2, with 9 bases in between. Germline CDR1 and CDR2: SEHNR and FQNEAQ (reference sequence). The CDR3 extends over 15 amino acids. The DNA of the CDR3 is TGTGCCAGCAGCTTAGTTGGCGGAGCCTACAATGAGCAGTTCTTC. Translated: CASSLVGGAYNEQFF.